This entry describes one TCR beta chain. Its cognate antigen is unknown. This record comes from a study of beta chain features in type 1 diabetes. As every portion of the isolated RNA was reverse transcribed, the sequencing read expressed TCRB transcripts. Sequenced by immunoSEQ multiplex PCR; TCRdb stores in-frame clones only, minus some. The table has around 140,000 clones, 7% to 10% seen once. Findings and caveats of the study: In every one of the four CD4+ subsets, TCRB CDR3s were moderately but significantly shorter in Type 1 diabetes patients.

The CDR3 loop spans 15 amino acids. Trimming removed 4 bases at V and 6 bases at J, with 13 bases between. Germline values: CDR1 MGHDK, CDR2 SYGVNS. This TCR was recovered from a young man with type 1 diabetes. The chain has TRBV25-1 and TRBJ2-6; D unresolved. The source material was central memory CD4+ T cells from blood. Written as DNA, the CDR3 is TGTGCCAGCAGTGGAGGAGAAATATCGGCCAACGTCCTGACTTTC. Translation gives CASSGGEISANVLTF.